The 24 T cell receptor beta chains given below trace back to one sample, sequenced in a study of T cells after yellow fever vaccination. Via MiXCR, TCRdb re-called the 5' RACE reads, giving one row per CDR3 protein. The data show 450,000 to 600,000 distinct CDR3 sequences, with roughly 17% seen just once and about 18% held by the top ten. This material consisted of PBMCs, taken more than 4 days after the first yellow fever vaccination. These receptors were obtained from a man younger than 30 who received the YFV17D yellow fever vaccine.

This clonotype appeared a few times. The chain carries TRBV5-1 and TRBJ1-1; TRBD1 might be the D (5 bases). Germline assignment: CDR1 SGHRS and CDR2 YFSETQ. The CDR3 consists of 13 residues. V dropped 7 bases and J dropped 1 base, with 11 bases sitting between them. CDR3 sequence reads: CASWGEANTEAFF. DNA of the CDR3: TGCGCCAGCTGGGGGGAAGCGAACACTGAAGCTTTCTTT.

The chain links TRBV6-1 to TRBJ2-7; 15 bases are a match to TRBD2. The CDR3 spans 15 residues. Germline CDR1 MNHNS, CDR2 SASEGT. V lost 3 bases, J lost 5 bases, and 2 bases stayed unmatched. The CDR3 region is CASSDGTSGGHEQYF. Here the CDR3 DNA reads TGTGCCAGCAGTGATGGGACTAGCGGGGGGCACGAGCAGTACTTC.

The rearrangement links TRBV20-1 to TRBJ1-3, with D hard to call. The CDR3 totals 15 residues. Germline assignment: CDR1 DFQATT and CDR2 SNEGSKA (reference sequence). Trimming stripped 1 base from V and 0 bases from J, with 10 bases between. The CDR3 here is CSARGPANSGNTIYF. CDR3 nucleotide sequence: TGCAGTGCTAGAGGGCCTGCTAACTCTGGAAACACCATATATTTT.

This sequence joins TRBV4-1 and TRBJ1-5, with D maybe TRBD1 (5 bases). From germline, CDR1 is MGHRA and CDR2 YSYEKL. This CDR3 contains 15 residues. V was trimmed by 1 base and J by 7 bases, leaving 14 bases between them. In nucleotides, the CDR3 is TGCGCCAGCAGCCAAGTGGGGGGGTCGGAACAGCCCCAGCATTTT. Protein product: CASSQVGGSEQPQHF.

There are a few counts of this clonotype. This chain uses TRBV7-3 with TRBJ2-1, with 9 bases that match TRBD2. The V segment lost 5 bases and the J segment 7 bases; nucleotides outside the gene matches: 9. Germline assignment: CDR1 SGHTA and CDR2 FQGTGA. The CDR3 consists of 15 residues. DNA of the CDR3: TGTGCCAGCAGCCTAAGCGGGGGGCGAAGGAATGAGCAGTTCTTC. Protein: CASSLSGGRRNEQFF.

Ten or more counts support this clonotype. This chain connects TRBV9 to TRBJ1-2, with D perhaps matching TRBD1 (5 bases). Trimming left V 4 bases short and J 4 bases short, with 14 bases between. In germline, CDR1 is SGDLS, CDR2 YYNGEE. The CDR3 sequence is 14 residues long. CDR3 sequence reads: CASSYLTGGYGYTF. Here the CDR3 DNA reads TGTGCCAGCAGCTACTTAACAGGAGGCTATGGCTACACCTTC.

At least ten counts were recorded for this clonotype. This rearrangement joins TRBV4-1 to TRBJ2-3; 10 nucleotides align to TRBD2. The CDR3 has 18 residues. V lost 1 base to trimming and J lost 3 bases; unmatched junction nucleotides: 10. Per germline, CDR1 MGHRA and CDR2 YSYEKL. CDR3 sequence reads: CASSQAAAGGPVTDTQYF. The CDR3 coding sequence is TGCGCCAGCAGCCAAGCAGCAGCGGGGGGGCCGGTTACAGATACGCAGTATTTT.

Only a few counts were recorded for this clonotype. This chain connects TRBV13 to TRBJ1-5; TRBD1 is a possible D gene (5 bases). CDR1 is PRHDT and CDR2 is FYEKMQ in the germline V gene (reference sequence). Between the trimmed V and J ends, which lost 3 bases and 5 bases, there was a span of 14 bases. The CDR3 contains 15 residues. The CDR3 spells CASSFRQTRDQPQHF. The CDR3 coding sequence is TGTGCCAGCAGCTTCCGACAGACAAGGGATCAGCCCCAGCATTTT.

This clonotype was recorded a few times. The chain is built from TRBV4-3 and TRBJ1-6; 10 nucleotides align to TRBD1. V trimming: 4 bases; J trimming: 1 base; junction bases outside the gene matches: 1. Germline V CDR1 and CDR2: LGHNA, YSLEER. The CDR3 consists of 16 residues. The chain's CDR3 is CASSLGQGSYNSPLHF. The CDR3 nucleotides read TGCGCCAGCAGCCTGGGACAGGGGTCCTATAATTCACCCCTCCACTTT.

The J gene is TRBJ1-1, the V gene TRBV20-1, with unresolved D. The CDR3 totals 14 residues. The V gene's germline CDR1 is DFQATT and CDR2 SNEGSKA (reference sequence). The V end lost 3 bases, the J end lost 1 base, and 12 bases lay between the germline ends. The CDR3 region has the DNA TGCAGTGCTAGTATCGGACTGCCGAACACTGAAGCTTTCTTT. This gives the protein CSASIGLPNTEAFF.

Ten or more counts support this clonotype. The rearrangement joins TRBV5-1 to TRBJ1-2, with 7 bases lining up with TRBD1. V was clipped by 7 bases and J by 0 bases; unmatched bases: 3. CDR1 SGHRS and CDR2 YFSETQ come from the germline V gene. The length of the CDR3 is 13 residues. CDR3 residues: CASRQGANYGYTF. DNA for the CDR3: TGCGCCAGCCGACAGGGCGCTAACTATGGCTACACCTTC.

The J gene is TRBJ2-4, the V gene TRBV19; 9 bases are shared with TRBD1. Germline trimming cut 9 bases from V and 1 base from J; bases unmatched to any gene: 13. The germline gives CDR1 LNHDA, CDR2 SQIVND (reference sequence). CDR3 size: 17 residues. CDR3 in DNA: TGTGCCAGCTCGGACAGGGGAGGGTTGTTTGCCAAAAACATTCAGTACTTC. It is translated as CASSDRGGLFAKNIQYF.

Only a few counts were recorded for this clonotype. The rearrangement links TRBV4-1 to TRBJ2-7, with D possibly TRBD2 on 6 matching bases. V was pared by 6 bases and J by 4 bases, with 19 bases between. Germline loops: CDR1 MGHRA, CDR2 YSYEKL. This CDR3 spans 15 amino acids. Here the CDR3 reads CASRGQAFRGYEQYV. The CDR3 nucleotides read TGCGCCAGCAGGGGGCAGGCCTTTCGGGGGTACGAGCAGTACGTC.

This chain connects TRBV15 to TRBJ2-3; maybe TRBD2 (5 bases). This CDR3 contains 16 residues. The V gene lost 0 bases and the J gene lost 0 bases, with 10 bases spanning the gap. CDR1 is LNHNV, CDR2 YYDKDF, per germline (reference sequence). The DNA of the CDR3 is TGTGCCACCAGCAGAGATCGAGCGGCTAGCACAGATACGCAGTATTTT. It codes for CATSRDRAASTDTQYF.

This chain connects TRBV6-5 to TRBJ1-1; D might be TRBD1 (5 bases). The V end lost 3 bases, the J end lost 6 bases, and 23 bases lay between the germline ends. CDR3 length equals 17 residues. The germline CDR1 and CDR2 sequences are MNHEY and SVGAGI. The CDR3 reads CASSYSGTGRVGAEAFF. DNA of the CDR3: TGTGCCAGCAGTTATTCCGGGACGGGAAGGGTAGGCGCTGAAGCTTTCTTT.

V is TRBV21-1 and J is TRBJ1-1. TRBV21-1 corresponds to a pseudogene. The CDR3 contains 16 residues. CDR3 DNA: TGTGCCAGCAGCAAAGTTCGAGGACGATTGAACACTGAAGCTTTCTTT. Translating it yields CASSKVRGRLNTEAFF.

This clonotype was counted a few times. The V and J genes are TRBV5-1 and TRBJ2-3; D not resolved. Per the germline V gene, CDR1 is SGHRS and CDR2 is YFSETQ. Trimming removed 5 bases at V and 3 bases at J, with 13 bases between. The CDR3 spans 14 residues. The CDR3 reads CASSDGVRTDTQYF. The CDR3 DNA reads as TGCGCCAGCAGTGATGGGGTTAGGACAGATACGCAGTATTTT.

This chain uses TRBV5-4 with TRBJ2-1, with D possibly being TRBD2 (6 bases). From germline, CDR1 is SGHNT and CDR2 YYREEE (reference sequence). The CDR3 runs to 14 residues. Trimming stripped 4 bases from V and 3 bases from J, with 11 bases between. CDR3 in amino acids: CASSVVEGYNEQFF. The CDR3 nucleotides read TGTGCCAGCAGCGTGGTGGAGGGCTACAATGAGCAGTTCTTC.

This clonotype was seen ten or more times. The chain is built from TRBV27 and TRBJ2-1; TRBD1 is a possible D gene (5 bases). V was shortened by 6 bases and J by 0 bases, with 9 bases between the two germline ends. Looked up from germline, CDR1 is MNHEY and CDR2 is SMNVEV (reference sequence). This CDR3 is 14 amino acids long. CDR3 DNA sequence: TGTGCCAGCAGCGTAACAGGCTCCTACAATGAGCAGTTCTTC. Residues: CASSVTGSYNEQFF.

This clonotype has a handful of counts. This chain connects TRBV19 to TRBJ2-1; no definite D call. Trimming cost V 0 bases and J 5 bases, with 8 bases left between them. Germline CDR1 LNHDA, CDR2 SQIVND (reference sequence). This CDR3 is built from 14 residues. CDR3 amino acids: CASSIDSRNNEQFF. CDR3 coding DNA: TGTGCCAGTAGTATAGATAGCCGGAACAATGAGCAGTTCTTC.

The sample holds a few counts of this clonotype. In nucleotides, the CDR3 is TGTGCCACAATTACCGGGACTCTGAACACCGGGGAGCTGTTTTTT. This gives the protein CATITGTLNTGELFF. The chain uses TRBV7-2 and TRBJ2-2; a possible D gene is TRBD2 (6 bases). In germline, CDR1 is SGHTA, CDR2 FQGNSA. The CDR3 consists of 15 residues. V was trimmed by 10 bases and J by 1 base, leaving 16 bases between them.

V is TRBV7-8 and J is TRBJ2-5; TRBD1 matches at 10 bases. Germline trimming cut 4 bases from V and 4 bases from J; bases unmatched to any gene: 9. Germline V gene lookup returns CDR1 SGHVS and CDR2 FQNEAQ. CDR3 length: 16 amino acids. Here the CDR3 reads CASSSDRDRGRETQYF. CDR3 sequence (DNA): TGTGCCAGCAGCTCCGATCGAGACAGGGGGCGAGAGACCCAGTACTTC.

This clonotype was recorded many times. V gene TRBV12-3 or TRBV12-4 combines with J gene TRBJ1-2; 9 bases are shared with TRBD1. Trimming took 1 base from V and 7 from J; bases not matched to a gene: 1. The CDR3 loop spans 13 amino acids. The CDR3 DNA follows: TGTGCCAGCAGTTTAGGGGACAGGGCTGGCTACACCTTC. It translates to CASSLGDRAGYTF.

The CDR3 is CASSPETWANVLTF. The CDR3 coding sequence is TGTGCCAGCAGCCCGGAGACTTGGGCCAACGTCCTGACTTTC. The rearrangement joins TRBV6-1 to TRBJ2-6; D gene uncertain. The V gene's germline CDR1 is MNHNS and CDR2 SASEGT. The CDR3 sequence is 14 residues long. Trimming stripped 6 bases from V and 5 bases from J, with 11 bases between.